This is a list of T cell receptor beta chains from one sample in a study of shared clonotypes between healthy human individuals. The data were produced by immunoSEQ multiplex PCR, yet TCRdb's version contains in-frame clones alone and is incomplete. This table holds some 1 million clones, about 74% found once. Sample: memory CD4+ T cells sorted from blood. The receptors originated from a young man in good health. CDR3s include the opening cysteine and the closing phenylalanine or tryptophan. D genes are given only for firm matches. Expanded clones get a size class; other rows say once, few or many, or leave the size out.

J gene	D gene	V gene	clone size	CDR3 protein	CDR3 DNA
TRBJ2-5	.	TRBV6-1	.	CASSESGSGRETQYF	TGTGCCAGCAGTGAGTCTGGGTCAGGGCGGGAGACCCAGTACTTC
TRBJ2-2	.	TRBV5-1	.	CASSLYTGELFF	TGCGCCAGCAGCCTTTACACCGGGGAGCTGTTTTTT
TRBJ2-7	TRBD1	TRBV13	few	CASSDTGTGPEQYF	TGTGCCAGCAGCGACACCGGGACAGGGCCCGAGCAGTACTTC
TRBJ1-1	TRBD1	TRBV6-5	once	CASSSTGTEAFF	TGTGCCAGCAGTTCGACAGGGACTGAAGCTTTCTTT
TRBJ2-6	.	TRBV5-1	.	CASSLNAGSGANVLTF	TGCGCCAGCAGCTTGAATGCGGGATCTGGGGCCAACGTCCTGACTTTC
TRBJ1-4	TRBD1	TRBV6-1	.	CASDRGEKLFF	TGTGCCAGCGACAGGGGGGAAAAACTGTTTTTT
TRBJ1-4	.	TRBV5-1	.	CASSESTNEKLFF	TGCGCCAGCAGCGAATCAACTAATGAAAAACTGTTTTTT
TRBJ1-4	TRBD1	TRBV18	.	CASSLGQGWEKLFF	TGTGCCAGCTCACTGGGACAGGGTTGGGAAAAACTGTTTTTT
TRBJ2-6	.	TRBV11-2	once	CASSLTVSGANVLTF	TGTGCCAGCAGCTTGACAGTTTCTGGGGCCAACGTCCTGACTTTC
TRBJ2-5	TRBD1	TRBV12-5	.	CASGLVRAGGETQYF	TGTGCTAGTGGTTTGGTACGGGCAGGGGGAGAGACCCAGTACTTC
TRBJ1-2	.	TRBV27	few	CASSKQGMGSNYGYTF	TGTGCCAGCAGCAAACAGGGAATGGGGTCTAACTATGGCTACACCTTC
TRBJ2-3	TRBD1	TRBV27	few	CASSLGTGSTDTQYF	TGTGCCAGCAGTTTAGGGACAGGGAGCACAGATACGCAGTATTTT
TRBJ2-7	.	TRBV28	.	CASSLQSGSRHEQYF	TGTGCCAGCAGTCTTCAAAGTGGGTCTAGACACGAGCAGTACTTC
TRBJ1-2	TRBD1	TRBV5-4	.	CASSGGQGANYGYTF	TGTGCCAGCAGCGGGGGACAGGGGGCAAACTATGGCTACACCTTC
TRBJ2-7	.	TRBV5-5	.	CASSTAGSYEQYF	TGTGCCAGCAGCACCGCAGGGTCCTACGAGCAGTACTTC
TRBJ1-6	.	TRBV4-1	.	CASSETGTLNSPLHF	TGCGCCAGCAGCGAGACTGGGACACTTAATTCACCCCTCCACTTT
TRBJ1-2	.	TRBV5-5	once	CASSLVEVNYGYTF	TGTGCCAGCAGCTTGGTTGAAGTTAACTATGGCTACACCTTC
TRBJ2-5	TRBD2	TRBV10-3	.	CAISNNAGGKETQYF	TGTGCCATCAGTAATAATGCGGGGGGTAAAGAGACCCAGTACTTC
TRBJ2-6	.	TRBV4-3	once	CASSQDGQGLAGANVLTF	TGCGCCAGCAGCCAAGATGGCCAGGGGCTAGCCGGGGCCAACGTCCTGACTTTC
TRBJ2-1	.	TRBV2	.	CASRAGTSSYNEQFF	TGTGCCAGCAGAGCCGGGACTTCCTCCTACAATGAGCAGTTCTTC
TRBJ1-4	.	TRBV6-5	.	CASSYSSRGGWVKLFF	TGTGCCAGCAGTTACTCGAGCAGGGGTGGATGGGTAAAACTGTTTTTT
TRBJ1-1	.	TRBV27	.	CASRKPGQGRLSEAFF	TGTGCCAGCAGAAAACCCGGGCAGGGAAGGCTCTCTGAAGCTTTCTTT
TRBJ2-2	.	TRBV5-6	.	CASSFRYGELFF	TGTGCCAGCAGCTTCCGATACGGGGAGCTGTTTTTT
TRBJ2-2	TRBD1	TRBV10-3	.	CAISERTGGPGTGELFF	TGTGCCATCAGTGAACGGACAGGGGGCCCGGGCACCGGGGAGCTGTTTTTT
TRBJ1-6	.	TRBV5-8	.	CASSLNRDSPLHF	TGTGCCAGCAGCTTAAACAGGGATTCACCCCTCCACTTT
TRBJ1-1	TRBD1	TRBV7-9	.	CASSLGQGGGTEAFF	TGTGCCAGCAGCTTAGGACAGGGCGGGGGCACTGAAGCTTTCTTT
TRBJ1-4	.	TRBV30	.	CAWLQQAPRGEKLFF	TGTGCCTGGCTTCAACAGGCCCCCAGAGGTGAAAAACTGTTTTTT
TRBJ2-5	TRBD2	TRBV7-8	.	CASSPSGETQYF	TGTGCCAGCAGCCCTAGCGGGGAGACCCAGTACTTC
TRBJ1-2	TRBD1	TRBV28	.	CASRRDRVDYTF	TGTGCCAGCAGACGGGACAGAGTGGACTACACCTTC
TRBJ2-1	.	TRBV18	.	CASSPNPRGQNEQFF	TGTGCCAGCTCACCGAACCCCCGGGGGCAAAATGAGCAGTTCTTC
TRBJ2-7	.	TRBV11-1	.	CASSLEGPNEQYF	TGTGCCAGCAGCTTAGAGGGGCCGAACGAGCAGTACTTC
TRBJ2-3	.	TRBV9	.	CASNRIITDTQYF	TGTGCCAGCAATCGGATTATCACAGATACGCAGTATTTT